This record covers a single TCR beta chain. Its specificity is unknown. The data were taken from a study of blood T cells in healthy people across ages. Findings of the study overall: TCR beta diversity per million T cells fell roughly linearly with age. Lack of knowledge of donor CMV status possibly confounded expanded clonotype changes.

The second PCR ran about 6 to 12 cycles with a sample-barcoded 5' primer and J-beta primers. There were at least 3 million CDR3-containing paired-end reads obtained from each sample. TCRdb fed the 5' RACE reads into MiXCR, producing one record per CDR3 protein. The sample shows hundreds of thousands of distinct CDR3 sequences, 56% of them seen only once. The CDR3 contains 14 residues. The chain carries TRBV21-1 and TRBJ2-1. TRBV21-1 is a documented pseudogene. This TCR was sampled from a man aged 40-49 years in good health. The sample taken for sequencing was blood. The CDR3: CASSPHPKVNEQFF. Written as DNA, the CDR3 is TGTGCCAGCAGCCCGCACCCCAAGGTGAATGAGCAGTTCTTC.